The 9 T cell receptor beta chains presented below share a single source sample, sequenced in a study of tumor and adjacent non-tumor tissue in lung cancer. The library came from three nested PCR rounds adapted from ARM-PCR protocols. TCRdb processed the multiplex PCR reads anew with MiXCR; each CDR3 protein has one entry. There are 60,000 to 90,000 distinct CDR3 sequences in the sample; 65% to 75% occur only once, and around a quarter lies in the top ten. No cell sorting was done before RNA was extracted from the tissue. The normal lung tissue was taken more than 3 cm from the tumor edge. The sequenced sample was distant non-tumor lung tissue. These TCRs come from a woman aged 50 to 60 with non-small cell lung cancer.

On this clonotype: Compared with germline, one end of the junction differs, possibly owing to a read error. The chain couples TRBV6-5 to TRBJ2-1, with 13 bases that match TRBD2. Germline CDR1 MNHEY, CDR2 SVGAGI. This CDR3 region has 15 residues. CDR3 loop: CASSTSGRAYSEQFF. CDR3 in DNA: TGTGCCAGCAGTACTAGCGGGAGGGCCTACAGTGAGCAGTTCTTC.

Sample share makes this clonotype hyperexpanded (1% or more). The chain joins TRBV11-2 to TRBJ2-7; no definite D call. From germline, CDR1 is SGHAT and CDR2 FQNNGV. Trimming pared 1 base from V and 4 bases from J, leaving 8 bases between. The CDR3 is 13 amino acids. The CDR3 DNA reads TGTGCCAGCAGCTTAGCGGCTGGGTACGAGCAGTACTTC. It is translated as CASSLAAGYEQYF.

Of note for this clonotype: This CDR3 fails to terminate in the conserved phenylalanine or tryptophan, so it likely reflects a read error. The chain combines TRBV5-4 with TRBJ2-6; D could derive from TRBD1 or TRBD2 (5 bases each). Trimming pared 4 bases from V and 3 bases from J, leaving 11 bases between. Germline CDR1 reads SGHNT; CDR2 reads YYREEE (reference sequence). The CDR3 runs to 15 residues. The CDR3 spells CASSMSGRGANVLTS. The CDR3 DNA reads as TGTGCCAGCAGCATGTCGGGGCGTGGGGCCAACGTCCTGACTTCC.

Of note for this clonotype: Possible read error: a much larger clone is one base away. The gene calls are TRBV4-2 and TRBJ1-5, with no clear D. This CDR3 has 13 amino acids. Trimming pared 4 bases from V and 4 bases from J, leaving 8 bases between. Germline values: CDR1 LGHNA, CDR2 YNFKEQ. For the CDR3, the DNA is TGTGCCAGCAGCCCGGTCACTAATCAGCCCCAGCATTTT. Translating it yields CASSPVTNQPQHF.

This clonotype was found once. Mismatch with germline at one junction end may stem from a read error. CDR3 bases: TGTGCCAGCAGTTCGCCATGGTTCTCGGATACGCTGTATTTT. Residues: CASSSPWFSDTLYF. The chain links TRBV2 to TRBJ2-3; D unresolved. Germline lookup yields CDR1 SNHLY and CDR2 FYNNEI. The CDR3 runs to 14 residues.

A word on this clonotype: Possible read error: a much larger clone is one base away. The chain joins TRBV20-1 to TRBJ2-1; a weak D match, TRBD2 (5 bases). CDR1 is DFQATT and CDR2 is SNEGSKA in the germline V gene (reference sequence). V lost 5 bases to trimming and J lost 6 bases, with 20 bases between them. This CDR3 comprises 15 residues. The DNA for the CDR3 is TGCAGTGCTGGAAGTGTCGAGAGGGCCGCCAATGAGCAGTTCTTC. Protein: CSAGSVERAANEQFF.

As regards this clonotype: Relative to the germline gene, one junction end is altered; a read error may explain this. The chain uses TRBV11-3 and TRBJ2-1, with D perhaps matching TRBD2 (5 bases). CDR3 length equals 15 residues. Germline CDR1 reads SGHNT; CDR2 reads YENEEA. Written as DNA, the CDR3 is TGTGCCAGTAGCTTAGGAGGTGTGCTCGGGTATGCGCAGTTCTTC. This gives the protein CASSLGGVLGYAQFF.

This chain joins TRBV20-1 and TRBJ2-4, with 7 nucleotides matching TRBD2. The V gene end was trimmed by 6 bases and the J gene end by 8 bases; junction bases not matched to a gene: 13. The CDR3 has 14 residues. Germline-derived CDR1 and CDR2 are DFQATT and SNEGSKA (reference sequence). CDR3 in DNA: TGCAGTGCCCGGACTAGAGGGAGCGATGACATTCAGTACTTC. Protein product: CSARTRGSDDIQYF.

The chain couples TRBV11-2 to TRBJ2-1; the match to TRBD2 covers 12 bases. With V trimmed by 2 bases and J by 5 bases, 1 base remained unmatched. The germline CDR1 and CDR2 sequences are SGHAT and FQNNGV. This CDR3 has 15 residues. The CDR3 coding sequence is TGTGCCAGCAGCTTACGACTAGCGGGAGACAATGAGCAGTTCTTC. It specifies CASSLRLAGDNEQFF.